This T cell receptor (beta chain) was found in a study of cytomegalovirus exposure and HLA in healthy donors. PCR primers comprised 60 Vbeta and 13 Jbeta primers. Profiled with immunoSEQ multiplex PCR; TCRdb holds only in-frame clones, not every one. The table has around 130,000 clones, around 80% seen once. Germline CDR1 reads SQVTM; CDR2 reads ANQGSEA. J lost 5 bases, V lost 6 bases, and 8 bases had no gene match. There are 13 residues in the CDR3. Material for sequencing was PBMCs. The TCR comes from a boy aged 2 to 10 in good health and CMV-seronegative. This rearrangement joins TRBV29-1 to TRBJ2-5; TRBD2 aligns across 8 bases. CDR3 nucleotide sequence: TGCAGCGTCGGAGGGACTAGTAGGGAGACCCAGTACTTC. Amino acids: CSVGGTSRETQYF. Using reference TRBV29-1 and TRBJ2-5 for the parts outside the CDR3, the full variable domain is SAVISQKPSRDICQRGTSLTIQCQVDSQVTMMFWYRQQPGQSLTLIATANQGSEATYESGFVIDKFPISRPNLTFSTLTVSNMSPEDSSIYLCSVGGTSRETQYFGPGTRLLVL.